This entry lists 9 T cell receptor beta chains sequenced from one sample in a study of T cells in Graves' hyperthyroidism and ophthalmopathy. RNA transcripts provided the source from which TCR beta CDR3 regions were amplified. With the HTBI primer set, the TCR CDR3 went through a first round of RT-PCR. Each CDR3 protein is one row after TCRdb ran MiXCR on the multiplex PCR reads. The sample shows 300,000 to 400,000 distinct CDR3 sequences, approximately 15% of them seen only once. The specimen sequenced was blood. These receptors came from a young woman with Graves' ophthalmopathy.

The V and J genes are TRBV7-2 and TRBJ1-3; D is ambiguous. The CDR3 loop spans 18 amino acids. CDR1 and CDR2 from the germline V gene are SGHTA and FQGNSA. V lost 6 bases to trimming and J lost 0 bases, with 21 bases between them. The CDR3 here is CASSSTLPGPVSGNTIYF. The CDR3 DNA follows: TGTGCCAGCAGTTCCACCCTGCCGGGCCCCGTCTCTGGAAACACCATATATTTT.

This clonotype has ten or more counts. The rearrangement links TRBV15 to TRBJ2-7; D may be TRBD1 (5 bases). The germline V gene has CDR1 LNHNV and CDR2 YYDKDF (reference sequence). This CDR3 is built from 12 residues. The V gene lost 0 bases and the J gene lost 5 bases, with 5 bases spanning the gap. The CDR3 is CATSRDRDEQYF. The CDR3 nucleotides are TGTGCCACCAGCAGAGACAGGGACGAGCAGTACTTC.

This clonotype was seen ten or more times. This chain uses TRBV20-1 with TRBJ2-7; D is unresolved. V was pared by 3 bases and J by 4 bases, with 13 bases between. Germline V gene lookup returns CDR1 DFQATT and CDR2 SNEGSKA (reference sequence). The length of the CDR3 is 13 residues. CDR3 loop: CSARSAVGYEQYF. In DNA form, the CDR3 reads TGCAGTGCTAGGTCTGCGGTAGGTTACGAGCAGTACTTC.

This sequence joins TRBV15 and TRBJ1-4; D might be TRBD1 (6 bases). V was trimmed by 5 bases and J by 4 bases, leaving 14 bases between them. Germline CDR1 LNHNV, CDR2 YYDKDF (reference sequence). The CDR3 consists of 15 residues. The CDR3 DNA reads TGTGCCACCAGCCTGGGGGGGCGTATTAATGAAAAACTGTTTTTT. Its translation is CATSLGGRINEKLFF.

V gene TRBV19 combines with J gene TRBJ2-5; 8 bases are shared with TRBD1. The length of the CDR3 is 16 residues. V lost 5 bases and J lost 3; bases outside the gene matches: 11. Germline V CDR1 and CDR2: LNHDA, SQIVND (reference sequence). The CDR3 DNA follows: TGTGCCAGTAGTTCGACGGGCGGGGACAGGAAAGAGACCCAGTACTTC. This gives the protein CASSSTGGDRKETQYF.

This clonotype has at least ten counts. The chain recombines TRBV6-2 or TRBV6-3 with TRBJ2-2; D is tentatively TRBD1 or TRBD2 (6 bases each). The CDR3 spans 15 residues. V shed 7 bases and J shed 0 bases, with 12 bases lying between them. Germline V gene sequence: CDR1 MNHEY, CDR2 SVGEGT. Here the CDR3 reads CASNLGGPNTGELFF. CDR3 sequence (DNA): TGTGCCAGCAACCTCGGGGGCCCGAACACCGGGGAGCTGTTTTTT.

The table lists this clonotype with a few counts. This chain connects TRBV5-1 to TRBJ2-3; D tentatively fits TRBD1 or TRBD2 (6 bases each). V shed 4 bases and J shed 8 bases, with 20 bases lying between them. This CDR3 has 15 amino acids. CDR1 SGHRS and CDR2 YFSETQ come from the germline V gene. The CDR3 region has the DNA TGCGCCAGCAGCACGCGGGGAGACCCAGGGGTTACGCAGTATTTT. It codes for CASSTRGDPGVTQYF. The variable domain in full, completed from reference TRBV5-1 and TRBJ2-3, reads KAGVTQTPRYLIKTRGQQVTLSCSPISGHRSVSWYQQTPGQGLQFLFEYFSETQRNKGNFPGRFSGRQFSNSRSEMNVSTLELGDSALYLCASSTRGDPGVTQYFGPGTRLTVL.

In this sample, this clonotype turned up a few times. V usage is TRBV7-8 and J usage is TRBJ2-1; TRBD1 is a possible D gene (5 bases). Judging by the DNA end, TRBJ2-7 fits better; the J call may be wrong. CDR1 is SGHVS and CDR2 is FQNEAQ in the germline V gene. The CDR3 covers 15 residues. The CDR3 DNA sequence: TGTGCCAGCAGCTTAGAGCGCAGGGTATCGAATGAGCAGTACTTC. Translating gives CASSLERRVSNEQYF.

In its sample, this clonotype was seen many times. The chain joins TRBV2 to TRBJ1-5; D is unresolved. The V gene's germline CDR1 is SNHLY and CDR2 FYNNEI. The length of the CDR3 is 13 residues. V was shortened by 3 bases and J by 7 bases, with 10 bases between the two germline ends. CDR3 sequence: CASSDYLGQPQHF. CDR3 nucleotides: TGTGCCAGCAGTGACTATTTGGGGCAGCCCCAGCATTTT.